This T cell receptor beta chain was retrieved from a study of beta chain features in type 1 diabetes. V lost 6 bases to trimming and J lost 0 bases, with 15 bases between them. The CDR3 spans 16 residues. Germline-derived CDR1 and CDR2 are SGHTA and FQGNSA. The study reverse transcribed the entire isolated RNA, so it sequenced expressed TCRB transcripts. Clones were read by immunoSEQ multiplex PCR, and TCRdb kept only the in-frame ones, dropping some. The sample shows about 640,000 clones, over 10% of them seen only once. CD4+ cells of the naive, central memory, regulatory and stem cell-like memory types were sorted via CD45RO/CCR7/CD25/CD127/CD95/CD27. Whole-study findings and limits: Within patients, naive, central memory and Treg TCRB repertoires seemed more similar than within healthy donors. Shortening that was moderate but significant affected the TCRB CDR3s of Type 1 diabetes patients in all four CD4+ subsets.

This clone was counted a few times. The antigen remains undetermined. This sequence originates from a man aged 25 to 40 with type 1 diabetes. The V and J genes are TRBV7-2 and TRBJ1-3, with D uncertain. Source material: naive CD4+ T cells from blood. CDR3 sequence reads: CASSQFLTPSGNTIYF. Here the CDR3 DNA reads TGTGCCAGCAGTCAATTCCTAACCCCCTCTGGAAACACCATATATTTT.